A selection of T cell receptor beta chains follows, all from one sample in a study of T-cell memory formation after mild COVID-19. MiXCR was run by TCRdb on the 5' RACE reads, yielding one entry per CDR3 protein. Of about 57,000 distinct CDR3 sequences listed, 12% were seen once; the top ten hold approximately 26%. Sequencing was done on a sample of PBMCs or a T cell subset sorted from them (not recorded which). These receptors were obtained from a man aged 18 to 29 who had mild COVID-19 (a few samples of this study predate the infection). Cell type and time point are not known. The CDR3 runs from the conserved cysteine through the conserved F or W. The size entry is marked missing in some rows and otherwise reads once, few, many or a size class.

CDR3 length	clone size	V gene	J gene	CDR3 protein
17	few	TRBV5-1	TRBJ2-5	CASSLAELTGPAETQYF
13	.	TRBV5-4	TRBJ1-2	CASSFSDIYGYTF
16	many	TRBV3-1	TRBJ2-2	CASSPPGEPGTGELFF
13	.	TRBV7-2	TRBJ1-3	CASSYIAGNTIYF
14	.	TRBV4-1	TRBJ1-5	CASSHPVGGQPQHF
14	.	TRBV5-1	TRBJ2-7	CASSLGDRGYEQYF
15	.	TRBV4-1	TRBJ1-1	CASSQAFGVNTEAFF
18	few	TRBV6-2/TRBV6-3	TRBJ2-3	CASSYPSRGLRTTDTQYF
18	.	TRBV7-8	TRBJ2-3	CASSPRRLSGVRTDTQYF
13	few	TRBV7-3	TRBJ1-1	CASSLLQGTEAFF
15	few	TRBV20-1	TRBJ2-1	CSAAWGGKSYNEQFF
11	.	TRBV12-3/TRBV12-4	TRBJ2-7	CASTSAYEQYF
13	few	TRBV10-3	TRBJ1-1	CAISPGASTEAFF
14	.	TRBV3-1	TRBJ2-3	CASSQVSGTDTQYF
16	many	TRBV7-6	TRBJ2-3	CASSLMGPTSTDTQYF
16	few	TRBV24-1	TRBJ2-5	CATSDNSGGGQETQYF
13	many	TRBV11-2	TRBJ1-2	CASSSGTGSGYTF
15	.	TRBV6-6	TRBJ2-6	CASSRPSSGANVLTF
12	.	TRBV20-1	TRBJ2-7	CSARDLTHEQYF
14	many	TRBV6-5	TRBJ2-3	CASRQPGRSDTQYF
14	few	TRBV19	TRBJ1-4	CASSSHRQNEKLFF
13	few	TRBV7-2	TRBJ1-2	CASTTTHRAGYTF
15	many	TRBV7-3	TRBJ2-5	CASSLTGGAGETQYF
13	.	TRBV20-1	TRBJ1-1	CSATQGLNTEAFF
16	few	TRBV5-6	TRBJ2-3	CASSATSGGSTDTQYF
15	many	TRBV6-4	TRBJ2-1	CASSDSTSGGDEQFF
13	.	TRBV9	TRBJ1-5	CASSVDYTQPQHF
16	.	TRBV5-5	TRBJ2-4	CASSIEGDRGKNIQYF
15	many	TRBV4-1	TRBJ2-4	CASSKEERWAGIQYF